Shown below are 21 T cell receptor beta chains from a single sample sequenced in a study of cytomegalovirus exposure and HLA in healthy donors. The study ran its PCR with 60 Vbeta and 13 Jbeta primers. Sequenced by immunoSEQ multiplex PCR; TCRdb stores in-frame clones only, minus some. The table records over 200,000 clones, over 70% of them present only once. The sequencing input was PBMCs. These receptors all come from a woman aged 60-75 years in good health and CMV-seropositive.

The rearrangement links TRBV28 to TRBJ2-6; TRBD1 matches 8 bases. CDR3 size: 18 residues. CDR1 is MDHEN and CDR2 is SYDVKM in the germline V gene. Trimming at V came to 7 bases and at J to 0 bases, leaving 11 bases not matched to a gene. As DNA, the CDR3 is TGTGCCAGCAATGCCCCCGGGACAGGCGGCTCTGGGGCCAACGTCCTGACTTTC. Amino acids: CASNAPGTGGSGANVLTF.

The sample holds a few counts of this clone. The chain uses TRBV28 and TRBJ2-3; D unclear. The CDR3 is 13 residues long. Germline CDR1 and CDR2: MDHEN and SYDVKM. The V end lost 4 bases, the J end lost 2 bases, and 7 bases lay between the germline ends. Here the CDR3 DNA reads TGTGCCAGCAGTTCACAGCCCACAGATACGCAGTATTTT. Translating gives CASSSQPTDTQYF.

The V gene is TRBV4-1, the J gene TRBJ2-7; D perhaps matches TRBD2 (6 bases). CDR3 length: 15 amino acids. The germline V gene has CDR1 MGHRA and CDR2 YSYEKL. Trimming removed 1 base at V and 3 bases at J, with 13 bases between. CDR3 sequence: CASSQVRDLYYEQYF. The CDR3 bases are TGCGCCAGCAGCCAAGTTAGGGACTTATACTACGAGCAGTACTTC.

The V call is TRBV7-6, the J call TRBJ2-1; 9 bases are a match to TRBD1. Germline CDR1 reads SGHVS; CDR2 reads FNYEAQ. The trim removed 7 bases at V and 3 bases at J, leaving 7 bases unmatched. This CDR3 comprises 15 residues. CDR3 protein: CASTITGGVYNEQFF. The CDR3 nucleotides are TGTGCCAGCACCATTACAGGGGGCGTCTACAATGAGCAGTTCTTC.

The chain recombines TRBV5-4 with TRBJ2-3; weak D call: TRBD1 (6 bases). This CDR3 has 14 residues. The ends were cut back, 2 bases at V and 0 bases at J, with 7 bases in the middle. Germline V gene lookup returns CDR1 SGHNT and CDR2 YYREEE (reference sequence). Written as DNA, the CDR3 is TGTGCCAGCAGCTTAGGGGGTAGCACAGATACGCAGTATTTT. Translated: CASSLGGSTDTQYF.

V usage is TRBV7-9 and J usage is TRBJ1-4; D uncertain. Germline-derived CDR1 and CDR2 are SEHNR and FQNEAQ (reference sequence). Trimming removed 2 bases from V and 7 bases from J, with 17 bases in between. The CDR3 totals 16 residues. The CDR3 nucleotides read TGTGCCAGCAGCTTAAGTGGAGGTGGCCGTGGTGAAAAACTGTTTTTT. It translates to CASSLSGGGRGEKLFF.

As regards this clone: The sample contains more than one DNA sequence encoding this CDR3. The chain carries TRBV18 and TRBJ2-5, with 10 nucleotides matching TRBD1. Unmatched junction bases numbered 5, after V lost 3 bases and J lost 4 bases. This CDR3 has 15 residues. Per the germline V gene, CDR1 is KGHSH and CDR2 is LQKENI. Here the CDR3 reads CASSPGTGESETQYF. The CDR3 DNA is TGTGCCAGCTCACCCGGGACAGGGGAATCAGAGACCCAGTACTTC.

The rearrangement joins TRBV7-2 to TRBJ2-1, with 10 positions matching TRBD2. Trimming removed 3 bases from V and 12 bases from J; junction bases left unmatched: 2. CDR1 SGHTA and CDR2 FQGNSA come from the germline V gene. This CDR3 spans 12 amino acids. Written as DNA, the CDR3 is TGTGCCAGCAGCTTTCGGACTAGCGGGCAGTTCTTC. It yields the protein CASSFRTSGQFF.

The CDR3 loop is CSVTGQGFTEAFF. In DNA, the CDR3 is TGCAGCGTGACGGGACAGGGGTTCACTGAAGCTTTCTTT. The chain recombines TRBV29-1 with TRBJ1-1, with TRBD1 matching 10 bases. Germline V gene data show CDR1 as SQVTM and CDR2 as ANQGSEA. The junction had 5 bases not matched to a gene; V was cut back by 6 bases and J by 4 bases. The CDR3 is 13 residues long.

The rearrangement uses TRBV7-9 and TRBJ1-2, with D perhaps matching TRBD1 (6 bases). The CDR3 contains 15 residues. The germline V gene encodes CDR1 SEHNR and CDR2 FQNEAQ (reference sequence). The ends were cut back, 5 bases at V and 1 base at J, with 14 bases in the middle. Here the CDR3 reads CASSPIGTLNYGYTF. The CDR3 coding sequence is TGTGCCAGCAGCCCGATCGGGACACTTAACTATGGCTACACCTTC. Using reference TRBV7-9 and TRBJ1-2 for the parts outside the CDR3, the full variable domain is DTGVSQNPRHKITKRGQNVTFRCDPISEHNRLYWYRQTLGQGPEFLTYFQNEAQLEKSRLLSDRFSAERPKGSFSTLEIQRTEQGDSAMYLCASSPIGTLNYGYTFGSGTRLTVV.

This clone was detected only a few times. CDR3: CAISESNRYEQYF. The CDR3 nucleotides read TGTGCCATCAGTGAGTCGAACCGGTACGAGCAGTACTTC. The rearrangement links TRBV10-3 to TRBJ2-7, with no clear D. Germline V gene data show CDR1 as ENHRY and CDR2 as SYGVKD. This CDR3 comprises 13 residues. Deletions cut 0 bases from V and 4 bases from J, with 7 bases between.

This chain joins TRBV7-2 and TRBJ1-6; possibly TRBD1 for D (5 bases). Germline lookup yields CDR1 SGHTA and CDR2 FQGNSA. Deletions cut 1 base from V and 14 bases from J, with 15 bases between. The CDR3 covers 14 residues. DNA for the CDR3: TGTGCCAGCAGCTTAGAGGGGCCGTGGGGATCCCTCCACTTT. Its protein is CASSLEGPWGSLHF.

The chain carries TRBV30 and TRBJ1-2, with D uncertain. This CDR3 contains 15 residues. Germline V lookup: CDR1 GTSNPN, CDR2 SVGIG (reference sequence). V was pared by 2 bases and J by 2 bases, with 15 bases between. The CDR3 sequence is CAWSFQSMANYGYTF. CDR3 sequence (DNA): TGTGCCTGGAGTTTTCAGTCAATGGCCAACTATGGCTACACCTTC.

The DNA of the CDR3 is TGTGCCAGCAGCAGACAGGGGGGAAGTTACGAGCAGTACTTC. This gives the protein CASSRQGGSYEQYF. The J gene is TRBJ2-7, the V gene TRBV13; TRBD1 matches 9 bases. The V and J ends lost 5 bases and 4 bases, in that order; junction bases with no gene match: 6. CDR3 length equals 14 residues. Per the germline V gene, CDR1 is PRHDT and CDR2 is FYEKMQ (reference sequence).

The rearrangement uses TRBV5-1 and TRBJ2-1; 7 positions match TRBD1. Germline V gene sequence: CDR1 SGHRS, CDR2 YFSETQ. V was pared by 4 bases and J by 3 bases, with 10 bases of the junction left unmatched. CDR3 size: 16 residues. In DNA form, the CDR3 reads TGCGCCAGCAGCGTTCAAGGGGGCTTAGACTACAATGAGCAGTTCTTC. Its translation: CASSVQGGLDYNEQFF.

The chain is built from TRBV7-2 and TRBJ1-5; D possibly corresponds to TRBD1 (6 bases). CDR3 length: 16 residues. The germline gives CDR1 SGHTA, CDR2 FQGNSA. Trimming removed 0 bases at V and 6 bases at J, with 15 bases between. The CDR3 spells CASSLAVRDRSQPQHF. In nucleotides, the CDR3 is TGTGCCAGCAGCTTAGCGGTTAGAGACAGGAGTCAGCCCCAGCATTTT.

The chain joins TRBV13 to TRBJ1-1; 7 nucleotides align to TRBD1. The CDR3 consists of 16 residues. Unmatched junction bases numbered 13, after V lost 4 bases and J lost 5 bases. Germline CDR1 PRHDT, CDR2 FYEKMQ (reference sequence). The CDR3 DNA sequence: TGTGCCAGCAGCTCCGGTCACAGGGGAGGAGGTACTGAAGCTTTCTTT. It specifies CASSSGHRGGGTEAFF.

This chain uses TRBV5-1 with TRBJ2-1; 10 nucleotides align to TRBD2. This CDR3 is built from 15 residues. The J segment lost 10 bases and the V segment lost 0 bases, leaving 7 bases of the junction unmatched. Germline lookup yields CDR1 SGHRS and CDR2 YFSETQ. The CDR3 DNA follows: TGCGCCAGCAGCTTGGAGGGACTAGCGTCCCGGGAGCAGTTCTTC. Amino acids: CASSLEGLASREQFF.

The chain couples TRBV7-6 to TRBJ1-1; D gene unclear. Germline assignment: CDR1 SGHVS and CDR2 FNYEAQ. Trimming removed 5 bases from V and 6 bases from J, with 19 bases in between. The CDR3 runs 15 residues. The CDR3 nucleotides are TGTGCCAGCAGCCCTCTCAGAGGGCTCGGTTCTGAAGCTTTCTTT. Protein sequence: CASSPLRGLGSEAFF.

The chain recombines TRBV29-1 with TRBJ2-3, with 12 bases that match TRBD2. The CDR3 is made up of 15 amino acids. In germline, CDR1 is SQVTM, CDR2 ANQGSEA. Trimming removed 6 bases from V and 4 bases from J; junction bases left unmatched: 8. The CDR3 bases are TGCAGCGTAACCCTAGCGGGAGGGCCCCCAGATACGCAGTATTTT. Its protein is CSVTLAGGPPDTQYF.

The genes are TRBV5-1 and TRBJ1-3, with D unclear. V lost 3 bases and J lost 2, with 15 bases in between. Looked up from germline, CDR1 is SGHRS and CDR2 is YFSETQ. CDR3 size: 16 residues. CDR3 coding DNA: TGCGCCAGCAGCTCAAGTGGAGGGTTTGCTGGAAACACCATATATTTT. Residues: CASSSSGGFAGNTIYF.